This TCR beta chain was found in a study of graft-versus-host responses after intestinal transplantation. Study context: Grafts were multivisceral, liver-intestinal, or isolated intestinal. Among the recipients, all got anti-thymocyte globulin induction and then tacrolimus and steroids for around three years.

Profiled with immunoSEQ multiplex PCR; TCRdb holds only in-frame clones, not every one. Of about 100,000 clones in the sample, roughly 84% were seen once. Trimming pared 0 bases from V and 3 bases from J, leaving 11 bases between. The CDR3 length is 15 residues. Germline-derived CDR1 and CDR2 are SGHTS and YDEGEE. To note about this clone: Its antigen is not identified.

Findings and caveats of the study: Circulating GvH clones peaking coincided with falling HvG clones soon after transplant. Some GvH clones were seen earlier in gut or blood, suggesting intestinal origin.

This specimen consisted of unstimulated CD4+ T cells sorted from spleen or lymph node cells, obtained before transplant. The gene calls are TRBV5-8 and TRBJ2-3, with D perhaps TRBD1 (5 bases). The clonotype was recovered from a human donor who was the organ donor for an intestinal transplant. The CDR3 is CASSLGQGRTDTQYF. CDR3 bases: TGTGCCAGCAGCTTGGGGCAGGGAAGGACAGATACGCAGTATTTT.